In this sample, the clone carrying this TCR beta chain turned up a few times. These data originate in a study of blood T cell repertoires in COVID-19. Trimming removed 1 base at V and 4 bases at J, with 9 bases between. This CDR3 region has 14 residues. Germline assignment: CDR1 SGHVS and CDR2 FNYEAQ. As handled by the study authors: Reference gene primer amplification gave nucleated cell count estimates. Data came from immunoSEQ multiplex PCR; TCRdb stores just in-frame clones and leaves some out. The V and J calls and clone size were taken over from that table, and D and trimming were inferred from the DNA. This table has fewer than 150,000 clones, approximately 88% appearing once.

This TCR was recovered from a human donor in a cohort sampled during active COVID-19. V is TRBV7-6 and J is TRBJ2-3; a weak D match, TRBD2 (7 bases). Source material: peripheral blood. The CDR3 loop is CASSLGEGADTQYF. In DNA, the CDR3 is TGTGCCAGCAGCTTAGGGGAGGGGGCAGATACGCAGTATTTT.